This T cell receptor beta chain was obtained from a study of blood T cell repertoires in COVID-19. Across the study: Specimens from acute and convalescent COVID-19 originated in the United States, Italy and Spain.

Profiled with immunoSEQ multiplex PCR; TCRdb holds only in-frame clones, not every one. Of more than 110,000 clones listed, 70% to 80% are singletons. Losses at the gene ends were 5 bases for V and 3 bases for J; bases not matched to a gene: 12. The CDR3 is 16 amino acids. The germline gives CDR1 MDHEN, CDR2 SYDVKM. Input material: peripheral blood. The sequence came from a woman of 80 years or more with active or convalescent COVID-19. This chain links TRBV28 with TRBJ2-5; 7 bases agree with TRBD1. CDR3 amino acids: CASSPTGTAAEETQYF. CDR3 nucleotide sequence: TGTGCCAGCAGTCCGACCGGGACAGCCGCCGAAGAGACCCAGTACTTC.